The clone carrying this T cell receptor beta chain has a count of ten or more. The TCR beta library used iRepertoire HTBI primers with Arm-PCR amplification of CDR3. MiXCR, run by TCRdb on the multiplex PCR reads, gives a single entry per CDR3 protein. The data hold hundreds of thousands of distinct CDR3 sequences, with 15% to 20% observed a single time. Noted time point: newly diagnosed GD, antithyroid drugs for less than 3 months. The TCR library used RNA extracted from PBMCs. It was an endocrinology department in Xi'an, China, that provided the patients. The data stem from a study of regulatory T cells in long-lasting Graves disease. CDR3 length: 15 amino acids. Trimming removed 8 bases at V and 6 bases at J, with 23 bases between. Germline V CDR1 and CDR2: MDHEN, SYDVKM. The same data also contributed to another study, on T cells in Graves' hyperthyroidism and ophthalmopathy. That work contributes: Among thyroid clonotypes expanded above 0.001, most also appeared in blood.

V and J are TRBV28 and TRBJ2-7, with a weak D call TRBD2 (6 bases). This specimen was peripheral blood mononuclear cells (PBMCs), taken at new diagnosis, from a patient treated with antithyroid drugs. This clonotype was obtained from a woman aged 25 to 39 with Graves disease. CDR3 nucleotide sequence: TGTGCCAGCGGGAACCCCGGGACTGCCAGAGGCGAGCAGTACTTC. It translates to CASGNPGTARGEQYF.